Presented here are 5 T cell receptor beta chains from one specimen sequenced in a study of vaccination and CD4 T cells after COVID-19. Treatment in this sample: approximately nine-day PBMC culture with coronavirus spike peptide pools or control peptides (ViraFEST assay). Their cognate antigens are unknown. Oncomine TCR Beta short-read sequencing was applied to DNA from cultured CD4+ T cells. TCRdb passed the PCR reads through MiXCR, listing each CDR3 protein once. Of thousands of distinct CDR3 sequences in the sample, roughly half were seen once. Sample: CD4+ T cells from blood, cultured in vitro. These receptors originate from a human donor who had recovered from COVID-19.

V usage is TRBV20-1 and J usage is TRBJ2-3; 7 bases line up with TRBD2. The V segment lost 4 bases and the J segment 4 bases; nucleotides outside the gene matches: 8. CDR3 size: 14 residues. Germline CDR1 DFQATT, CDR2 SNEGSKA (reference sequence). Written as DNA, the CDR3 is TGCAGTGCTAATAAGGGGACTACTCCAGATACGCAGTATTTT. Amino acid sequence: CSANKGTTPDTQYF.

V and J are TRBV7-9 and TRBJ2-3; the D call may be TRBD1 or TRBD2 (5 bases each). The CDR3 consists of 18 residues. The germline V gene encodes CDR1 SEHNR and CDR2 FQNEAQ (reference sequence). Trimming took off 1 base at V and 1 base at J, with 18 bases between the two ends. The CDR3 region has the DNA TGTGCCAGCAGCTTAGGTTCGGGACCCGTGGGGGGCACAGATACGCAGTATTTT. Protein product: CASSLGSGPVGGTDTQYF.

The rearrangement joins TRBV15 to TRBJ1-4, with no clear D. CDR1 LNHNV and CDR2 YYDKDF come from the germline V gene (reference sequence). V gave up 1 base and J gave up 0 bases, with 12 bases separating them. This CDR3 spans 17 amino acids. For the CDR3, the DNA is TGTGCCACCAGCAGAGGATCGACGGGAGCAACTAATGAAAAACTGTTTTTT. It translates to CATSRGSTGATNEKLFF.

A few counts support this clonotype. The gene calls are TRBV6-5 and TRBJ2-7, with 8 bases aligning to TRBD1. This CDR3 has 16 residues. The germline V gene encodes CDR1 MNHEY and CDR2 SVGAGI. V shed 0 bases, J shed 0 bases, and the junction held 4 bases outside the gene matches. The CDR3 nucleotides are TGTGCCAGCAGTTACTCGACAGGGGCGTACTCCTACGAGCAGTACTTC. Encoded protein: CASSYSTGAYSYEQYF.

The chain combines TRBV20-1 with TRBJ2-3, with D maybe TRBD1 (5 bases). V lost 5 bases, J lost 2 bases, and 11 bases lay in between. This CDR3 has 13 residues. In germline, CDR1 is DFQATT, CDR2 SNEGSKA (reference sequence). The CDR3 sequence is CSAVDRLTDTQYF. CDR3 coding DNA: TGCAGTGCTGTCGACAGACTCACAGATACGCAGTATTTT.